The rows below give T cell receptor beta chains drawn from one sample of a study of identifying expanded T cells in peripheral blood. TCRdb's table, derived via immunoSEQ multiplex PCR, lists solely in-frame clones and lacks some. This sample yields approximately 120,000 clones, of which around 84% are seen a single time; around 3.3% belongs to the top ten. Sequencing was performed on blood. The source is a person aged 18 to 70 in good health. Both conserved end residues are part of each CDR3. Fields, in order: J gene, clone size, D gene, V gene, CDR3 protein, CDR3 DNA. D genes are given only for firm matches. Size is stated for part of the rows, as once, few or many counts, or as a class when the clone is expanded.

j_gene: TRBJ2-7; abundance: NA; d_gene: NA; v_gene: TRBV6-6; CDR3aa: CASSSVGVAYEQYF; CDR3nt: TGTGCCAGCAGTTCGGTCGGAGTCGCCTACGAGCAGTACTTC
j_gene: TRBJ1-3; abundance: NA; d_gene: NA; v_gene: TRBV6-1; CDR3aa: CASSATHRSEPGNTIYF; CDR3nt: TGTGCCAGCAGTGCTACCCACAGGTCTGAGCCTGGAAACACCATATATTTT
j_gene: TRBJ2-7; abundance: NA; d_gene: NA; v_gene: TRBV2; CDR3aa: CASSFGQRSSYEQYF; CDR3nt: TGTGCCAGCAGTTTCGGACAGAGAAGCTCCTACGAGCAGTACTTC
j_gene: TRBJ1-3; abundance: NA; d_gene: TRBD1; v_gene: TRBV5-1; CDR3aa: CASSLRSGRQGSGNTIYF; CDR3nt: TGCGCCAGCAGCTTGAGGTCGGGGAGACAGGGCTCTGGAAACACCATATATTTT
j_gene: TRBJ1-2; abundance: NA; d_gene: NA; v_gene: TRBV4-3; CDR3aa: CASSQVGEGIYGYTF; CDR3nt: TGCGCCAGCAGCCAAGTGGGGGAGGGGATCTATGGCTACACCTTC
j_gene: TRBJ1-2; abundance: NA; d_gene: NA; v_gene: TRBV5-6; CDR3aa: CASSSNPSIHGSYGYTF; CDR3nt: TGTGCCAGCAGCTCCAACCCCTCTATACACGGCAGCTATGGCTACACCTTC
j_gene: TRBJ1-4; abundance: once; d_gene: NA; v_gene: TRBV5-1; CDR3aa: CASSLGTVTGGTNEKLFF; CDR3nt: TGCGCCAGCAGCTTGGGGACAGTAACTGGGGGAACTAATGAAAAACTGTTTTTT
j_gene: TRBJ1-2; abundance: once; d_gene: NA; v_gene: TRBV18; CDR3aa: CASSPPARANYGYTF; CDR3nt: TGTGCCAGCTCACCACCGGCCCGAGCTAACTATGGCTACACCTTC
j_gene: TRBJ2-1; abundance: NA; d_gene: NA; v_gene: TRBV7-9; CDR3aa: CASSSPRSGGPLYNEQFF; CDR3nt: TGTGCCAGCAGCTCGCCACGGAGCGGCGGACCACTCTACAATGAGCAGTTCTTC
j_gene: TRBJ1-2; abundance: NA; d_gene: NA; v_gene: TRBV14; CDR3aa: CASSQDLGQANGYTF; CDR3nt: TGTGCCAGCAGCCAAGATTTAGGGCAGGCGAACGGCTACACCTTC
j_gene: TRBJ1-5; abundance: many; d_gene: NA; v_gene: TRBV6-5; CDR3aa: CASSWDSNQPQHF; CDR3nt: TGTGCCAGCAGTTGGGACAGCAATCAGCCCCAGCATTTT
j_gene: TRBJ2-7; abundance: once; d_gene: TRBD1; v_gene: TRBV13; CDR3aa: CASSLILGQGHYEQYF; CDR3nt: TGTGCCAGCAGCTTAATTCTCGGACAGGGGCACTACGAGCAGTACTTC
j_gene: TRBJ1-5; abundance: NA; d_gene: NA; v_gene: TRBV21-1; CDR3aa: CASMGGNQPQHF; CDR3nt: TGTGCCAGCATGGGTGGAAATCAGCCCCAGCATTTT
j_gene: TRBJ1-2; abundance: NA; d_gene: TRBD1; v_gene: TRBV14; CDR3aa: CASNQNRGQTYTF; CDR3nt: TGTGCCAGCAACCAGAACCGGGGACAGACCTACACCTTC
j_gene: TRBJ1-3; abundance: NA; d_gene: NA; v_gene: TRBV11-3; CDR3aa: CASSPLQGNTIYF; CDR3nt: TGTGCCAGCAGCCCCCTCCAAGGAAACACCATATATTTT
j_gene: TRBJ2-2; abundance: NA; d_gene: TRBD2; v_gene: TRBV11-2; CDR3aa: CASSPQYGSGGAFGELFF; CDR3nt: TGTGCCAGCAGCCCGCAATATGGGAGCGGGGGGGCCTTCGGGGAGCTGTTTTTT
j_gene: TRBJ2-7; abundance: NA; d_gene: NA; v_gene: TRBV15; CDR3aa: CATSRDLSGAGGHEQYF; CDR3nt: TGTGCCACCAGCAGAGATTTGAGTGGGGCAGGAGGACACGAGCAGTACTTC
j_gene: TRBJ2-7; abundance: NA; d_gene: NA; v_gene: TRBV9; CDR3aa: CASSVGFTGSYEQYF; CDR3nt: TGTGCCAGCAGCGTAGGGTTCACAGGGTCCTACGAGCAGTACTTC
j_gene: TRBJ1-1; abundance: NA; d_gene: NA; v_gene: TRBV28; CDR3aa: CASSPVTVLGTEAFF; CDR3nt: TGTGCCAGCAGTCCCGTTACAGTTTTGGGCACTGAAGCTTTCTTT
j_gene: TRBJ1-1; abundance: once; d_gene: NA; v_gene: TRBV2; CDR3aa: CASSEALGVNTEAFF; CDR3nt: TGTGCCAGCAGTGAAGCGCTTGGAGTGAACACTGAAGCTTTCTTT